This TCR beta chain was identified in a study of T cell changes during pregnancy in multiple sclerosis. Repertoires were generated with immunoSEQ multiplex PCR, while TCRdb's copy carries only in-frame clones and drops some. Of roughly 32,000 clones in the sample, about nine tenths are singletons; the top ten hold approximately 3.6%. CDR1 is LNHNV and CDR2 is YYDKDF in the germline V gene (reference sequence). Trimming took 4 bases from V and 5 from J; bases not matched to a gene: 13. This CDR3 region has 17 residues. The clonotype was recovered from a female donor in good health, enrolled as a control in a pregnancy study. This rearrangement joins TRBV15 to TRBJ2-3; TRBD2 aligns across 9 bases. Material: CD8+ T cells from peripheral blood mononuclear cells, obtained in the second trimester of pregnancy. The CDR3 DNA reads TGTGCCACCAGCACTGCTCCTAGCGGGGACGGGGGAGATACGCAGTATTTT. Its translation: CATSTAPSGDGGDTQYF.